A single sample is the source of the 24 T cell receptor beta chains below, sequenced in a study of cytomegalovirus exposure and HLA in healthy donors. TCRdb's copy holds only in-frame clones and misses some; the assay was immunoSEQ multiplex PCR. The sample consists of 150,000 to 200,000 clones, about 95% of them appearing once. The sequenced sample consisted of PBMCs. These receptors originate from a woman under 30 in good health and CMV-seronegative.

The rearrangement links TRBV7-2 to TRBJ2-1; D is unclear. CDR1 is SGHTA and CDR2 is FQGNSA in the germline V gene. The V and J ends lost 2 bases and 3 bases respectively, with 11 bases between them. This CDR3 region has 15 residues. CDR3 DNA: TGTGCCAGCAGCTTACTGGCGGTGATCTACAATGAGCAGTTCTTC. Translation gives CASSLLAVIYNEQFF.

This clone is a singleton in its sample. The CDR3 reads CSVLVYTEQYF. CDR3 nucleotide sequence: TGCAGTGTCCTGGTCTATACCGAGCAGTACTTC. This chain uses TRBV20-1 with TRBJ2-7; D remains unclear. This CDR3 has 11 amino acids. Trimming removed 7 bases at V and 6 bases at J, with 13 bases between. The germline V gene encodes CDR1 DFQATT and CDR2 SNEGSKA (reference sequence).

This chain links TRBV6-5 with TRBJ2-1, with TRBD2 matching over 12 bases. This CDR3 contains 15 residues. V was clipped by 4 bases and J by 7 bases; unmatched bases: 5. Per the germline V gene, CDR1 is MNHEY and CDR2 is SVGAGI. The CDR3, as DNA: TGTGCCAGCAGTTTCCTAGCGGGGGGGAGGAATGAGCAGTTCTTC. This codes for CASSFLAGGRNEQFF.

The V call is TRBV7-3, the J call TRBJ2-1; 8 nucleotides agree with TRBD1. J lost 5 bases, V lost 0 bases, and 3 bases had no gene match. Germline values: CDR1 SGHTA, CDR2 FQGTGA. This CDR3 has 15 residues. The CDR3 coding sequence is TGTGCCAGCAGCTTAACCCCGACAGGGGACAATGAGCAGTTCTTC. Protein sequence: CASSLTPTGDNEQFF.

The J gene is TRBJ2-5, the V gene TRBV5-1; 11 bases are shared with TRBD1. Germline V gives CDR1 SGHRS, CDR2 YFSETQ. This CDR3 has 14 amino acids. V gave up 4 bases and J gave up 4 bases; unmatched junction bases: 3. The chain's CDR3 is CASSPGTGGETQYF. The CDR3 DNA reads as TGCGCCAGCAGCCCGGGGACAGGGGGAGAGACCCAGTACTTC. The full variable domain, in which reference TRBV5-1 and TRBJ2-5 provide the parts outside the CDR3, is KAGVTQTPRYLIKTRGQQVTLSCSPISGHRSVSWYQQTPGQGLQFLFEYFSETQRNKGNFPGRFSGRQFSNSRSEMNVSTLELGDSALYLCASSPGTGGETQYFGPGTRLLVL.

CDR3 DNA sequence: TGTGCCAGCAGTTTATCTTTTGAGGGGGGGCGTCACAATGAGCAGTTCTTC. This codes for CASSLSFEGGRHNEQFF. The chain employs TRBV27 and TRBJ2-1, with D possibly TRBD2 on 7 matching bases. Per germline, CDR1 MNHEY and CDR2 SMNVEV (reference sequence). The V gene lost 0 bases and the J gene lost 5 bases, with 17 bases spanning the gap. The CDR3 extends over 17 amino acids.

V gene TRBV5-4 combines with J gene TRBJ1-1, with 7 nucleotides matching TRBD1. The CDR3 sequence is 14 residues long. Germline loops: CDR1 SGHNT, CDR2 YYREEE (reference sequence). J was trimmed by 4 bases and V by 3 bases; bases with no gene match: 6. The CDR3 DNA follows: TGTGCCAGCAGCTCCACAGGGGCCGGCACTGAAGCTTTCTTT. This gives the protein CASSSTGAGTEAFF.

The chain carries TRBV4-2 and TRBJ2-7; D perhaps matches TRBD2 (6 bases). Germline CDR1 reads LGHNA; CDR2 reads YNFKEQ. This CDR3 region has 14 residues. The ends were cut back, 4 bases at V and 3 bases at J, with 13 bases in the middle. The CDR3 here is CASSPDLGLYEQYF. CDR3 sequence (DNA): TGTGCCAGCAGCCCCGACTTGGGACTCTACGAGCAGTACTTC.

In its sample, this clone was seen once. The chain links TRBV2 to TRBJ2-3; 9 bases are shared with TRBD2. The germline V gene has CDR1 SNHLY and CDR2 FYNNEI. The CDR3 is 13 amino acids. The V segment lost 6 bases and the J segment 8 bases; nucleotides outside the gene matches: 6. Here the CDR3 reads CASRIPRGGTQYF. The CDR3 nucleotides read TGTGCCAGCAGGATTCCGCGGGGGGGTACGCAGTATTTT.

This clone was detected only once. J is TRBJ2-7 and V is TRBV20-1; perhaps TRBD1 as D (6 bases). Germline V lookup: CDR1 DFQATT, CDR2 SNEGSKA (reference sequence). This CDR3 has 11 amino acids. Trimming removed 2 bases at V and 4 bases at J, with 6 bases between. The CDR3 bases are TGCAGTGCTAGACAGGGGTACGAGCAGTACTTC. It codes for CSARQGYEQYF.

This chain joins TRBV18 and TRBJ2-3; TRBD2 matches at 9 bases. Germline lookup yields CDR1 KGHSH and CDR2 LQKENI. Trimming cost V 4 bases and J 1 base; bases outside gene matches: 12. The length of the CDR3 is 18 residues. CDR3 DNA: TGTGCCAGCTCACTCCGGCTGCGGACTAGCGAAGGCACAGATACGCAGTATTTT. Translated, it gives CASSLRLRTSEGTDTQYF.

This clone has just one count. The chain's CDR3 is CATSREFRGAREQYF. CDR3 sequence (DNA): TGTGCCACCAGCAGAGAGTTCAGGGGGGCTCGGGAGCAGTACTTC. This sequence joins TRBV15 and TRBJ2-7, with a possible D match to TRBD1 (7 bases). The CDR3 consists of 15 residues. Trimming took 0 bases from V and 7 from J, leaving 16 bases between them. The germline gives CDR1 LNHNV, CDR2 YYDKDF (reference sequence). Combining the CDR3 with reference TRBV15 and TRBJ2-7 gives the whole variable domain DAMVIQNPRYQVTQFGKPVTLSCSQTLNHNVMYWYQQKSSQAPKLLFHYYDKDFNNEADTPDNFQSRRPNTSFCFLDIRSPGLGDTAMYLCATSREFRGAREQYFGPGTRLTVT.

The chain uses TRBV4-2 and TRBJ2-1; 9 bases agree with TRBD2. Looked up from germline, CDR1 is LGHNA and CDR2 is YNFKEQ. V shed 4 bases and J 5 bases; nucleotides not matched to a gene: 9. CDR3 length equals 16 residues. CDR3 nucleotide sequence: TGTGCCAGCAGCCTCACCCGACTAGCGGAGAACAATGAGCAGTTCTTC. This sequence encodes CASSLTRLAENNEQFF.

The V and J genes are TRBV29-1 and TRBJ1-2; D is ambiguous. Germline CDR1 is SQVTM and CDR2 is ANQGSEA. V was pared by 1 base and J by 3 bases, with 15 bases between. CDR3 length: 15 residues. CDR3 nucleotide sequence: TGCAGCGTTGAAGTAGGTGAGGAGGGCTACTATGGCTACACCTTC. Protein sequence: CSVEVGEEGYYGYTF.

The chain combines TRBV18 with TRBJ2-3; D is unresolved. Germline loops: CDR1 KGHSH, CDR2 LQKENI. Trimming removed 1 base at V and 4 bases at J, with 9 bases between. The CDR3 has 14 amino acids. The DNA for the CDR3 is TGTGCCAGCTCACCACAAACCAGTTCAGATACGCAGTATTTT. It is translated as CASSPQTSSDTQYF.

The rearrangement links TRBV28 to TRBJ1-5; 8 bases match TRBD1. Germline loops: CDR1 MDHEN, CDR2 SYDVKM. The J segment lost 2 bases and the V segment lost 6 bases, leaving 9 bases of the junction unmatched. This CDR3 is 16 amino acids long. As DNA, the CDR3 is TGTGCCAGCAGAACCTCCCAGGGGGCTGGCAATCAGCCCCAGCATTTT. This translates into CASRTSQGAGNQPQHF. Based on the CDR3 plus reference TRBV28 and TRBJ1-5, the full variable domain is DVKVTQSSRYLVKRTGEKVFLECVQDMDHENMFWYRQDPGLGLRLIYFSYDVKMKEKGDIPEGYSVSREKKERFSLILESASTNQTSMYLCASRTSQGAGNQPQHFGDGTRLSIL.

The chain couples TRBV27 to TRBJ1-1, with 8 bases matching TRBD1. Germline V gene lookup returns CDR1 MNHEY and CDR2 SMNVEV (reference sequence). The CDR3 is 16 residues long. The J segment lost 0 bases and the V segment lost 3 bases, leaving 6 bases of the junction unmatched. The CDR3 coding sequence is TGTGCCAGCAGTTTGCCCAGGGGGCGGATGAACACTGAAGCTTTCTTT. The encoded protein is CASSLPRGRMNTEAFF.

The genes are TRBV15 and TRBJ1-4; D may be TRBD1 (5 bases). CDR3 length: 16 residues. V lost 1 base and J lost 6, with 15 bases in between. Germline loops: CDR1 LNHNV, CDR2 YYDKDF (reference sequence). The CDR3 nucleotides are TGTGCCACCAGCAGAGTTCGGGGGAAAGGTGATGAAAAACTGTTTTTT. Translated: CATSRVRGKGDEKLFF.

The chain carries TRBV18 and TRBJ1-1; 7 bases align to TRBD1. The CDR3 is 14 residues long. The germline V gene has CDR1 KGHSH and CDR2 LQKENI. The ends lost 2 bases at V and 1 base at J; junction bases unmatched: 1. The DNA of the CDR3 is TGTGCCAGCTCACCATCAGGGGGGAACACTGAAGCTTTCTTT. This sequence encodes CASSPSGGNTEAFF.

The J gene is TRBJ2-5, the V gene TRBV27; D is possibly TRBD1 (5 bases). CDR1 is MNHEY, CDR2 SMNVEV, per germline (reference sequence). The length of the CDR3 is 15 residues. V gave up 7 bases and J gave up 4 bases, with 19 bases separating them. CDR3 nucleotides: TGTGCCAGCACCCCGACAGCCACCCTTTTAGAGACCCAGTACTTC. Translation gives CASTPTATLLETQYF.

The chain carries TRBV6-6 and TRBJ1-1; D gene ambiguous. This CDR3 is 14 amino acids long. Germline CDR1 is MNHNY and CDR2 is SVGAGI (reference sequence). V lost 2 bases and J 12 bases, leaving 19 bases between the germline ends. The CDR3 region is CASSYALYQELTFF. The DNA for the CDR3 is TGTGCCAGCAGTTACGCATTGTACCAGGAACTGACTTTCTTT.

DNA of the CDR3: TGTGCCAGCGGGGCGCCGGGACTAGCGGTCTACGAGCAGTACTTC. Protein product: CASGAPGLAVYEQYF. The chain recombines TRBV2 with TRBJ2-7; 11 bases line up with TRBD2. V dropped 8 bases and J dropped 3; count of bases not matched to a gene: 9. There are 15 residues in the CDR3. CDR1 SNHLY and CDR2 FYNNEI come from the germline V gene.

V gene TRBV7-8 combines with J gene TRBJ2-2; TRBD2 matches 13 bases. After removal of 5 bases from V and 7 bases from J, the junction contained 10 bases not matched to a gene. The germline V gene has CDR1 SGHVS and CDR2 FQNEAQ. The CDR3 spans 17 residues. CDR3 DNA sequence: TGTGCCAGCAGCGGATTACTAGCGGGGGGGCCGGGCGGGGAGCTGTTTTTT. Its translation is CASSGLLAGGPGGELFF. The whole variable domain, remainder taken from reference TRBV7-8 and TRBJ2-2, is GAGVSQSPRYKVAKRGQDVALRCDPISGHVSLFWYQQALGQGPEFLTYFQNEAQLDKSGLPSDRFFAERPEGSVSTLKIQRTQQEDSAVYLCASSGLLAGGPGGELFFGEGSRLTVL.

The CDR3, as DNA: TGTGCCAGCTCACCTGGTACAGGGTCCTATGGCTACACCTTC. It encodes CASSPGTGSYGYTF. The J gene is TRBJ1-2, the V gene TRBV18, with D maybe TRBD1 (6 bases). Looked up from germline, CDR1 is KGHSH and CDR2 is LQKENI. Trimming took off 3 bases at V and 4 bases at J, with 12 bases between the two ends. The CDR3 runs 14 residues.